Below, 19 T cell receptor beta chains from the same sample are listed, as sequenced in a study of T-cell memory formation after mild COVID-19. TCRdb analysed the 5' RACE reads with MiXCR anew, one entry per CDR3 protein. The table lists approximately 65,000 distinct CDR3 sequences, 9.3% of them singletons, with about 1.1% in the top ten. Sequenced: PBMCs or a T cell subset sorted from them (not recorded which). The receptor set was obtained from a man aged 18 to 35 who had mild COVID-19 (a few samples of this study predate the infection). Cell type and time point are not known.

The rearrangement uses TRBV11-2 and TRBJ2-5; perhaps TRBD2 as D (5 bases). The CDR3 sequence is 13 residues long. Trimming took 5 bases from V and 5 from J, leaving 12 bases between them. CDR1 and CDR2 from the germline V gene are SGHAT and FQNNGV. The CDR3 DNA sequence: TGTGCCAGCAGCCGGGGAGTAGTCGAGACCCAGTACTTC. Translation gives CASSRGVVETQYF.

This clonotype was seen more than once but under ten times. The CDR3, as DNA: TGCGCCAGCAGCTTGGACACTCTCGGGACCCAGTACTTC. This gives the protein CASSLDTLGTQYF. This rearrangement joins TRBV5-1 to TRBJ2-5; no clear D. The germline V gene has CDR1 SGHRS and CDR2 YFSETQ. The CDR3 spans 13 residues. V was clipped by 0 bases and J by 7 bases, with 10 bases between them.

This clonotype was picked up a small number of times. A junction end diverges from the germline sequence, so it may reflect a read error. CDR3 bases: TGTGCCAGCAGCTCCCGGGACACACATACGCAGTATTTT. This translates into CASSSRDTHTQYF. The chain couples TRBV7-2 to TRBJ2-3; a possible D gene is TRBD1 (6 bases). Germline loops: CDR1 SGHTA, CDR2 FQGNSA. The CDR3 sequence is 13 residues long.

This clonotype came up many times. The rearrangement joins TRBV28 to TRBJ2-7; D may be TRBD1 (5 bases). The germline V gene encodes CDR1 MDHEN and CDR2 SYDVKM. The V and J ends lost 2 bases and 4 bases respectively, with 6 bases between them. This CDR3 comprises 12 residues. The CDR3 bases are TGTGCCAGCAGTTTACAGGGATACGAGCAGTACGTC. This encodes CASSLQGYEQYV.

About this clonotype: One junction end does not reproduce the germline sequence, and a read error may be involved. The V call is TRBV6-5, the J call TRBJ2-1; D is undetermined. This CDR3 spans 13 amino acids. The germline CDR1 and CDR2 sequences are MNHEY and SVGAGI. CDR3 sequence (DNA): TGTGCCAGCAGTAAAACCCGCCGAGATGAGCAGTTATTC. Protein sequence: CASSKTRRDEQLF.

CDR3 sequence reads: CASSLDWGQETQYF. CDR3 sequence (DNA): TGTGCCAGCAGCTTGGACTGGGGGCAAGAGACCCAGTACTTC. The gene calls are TRBV5-5 and TRBJ2-5; D might be TRBD1 or TRBD2, each matching 5 bases. This CDR3 is built from 14 residues. CDR1 and CDR2 from the germline V gene are SGHKS and YYEKEE (reference sequence). Deletions cut 0 bases from V and 2 bases from J, with 8 bases between.

This chain uses TRBV4-3 with TRBJ2-1; 15 bases line up with TRBD2. This CDR3 contains 15 residues. The J segment lost 7 bases and the V segment lost 4 bases, leaving 2 bases of the junction unmatched. Germline V gene sequence: CDR1 LGHNA, CDR2 YSLEER. CDR3 sequence (DNA): TGCGCCAGCAGCCCCGGGACTAGCGGGGGGAATGAGCAGTTCTTC. It translates to CASSPGTSGGNEQFF.

This clonotype was detected a few times. V usage is TRBV24-1 and J usage is TRBJ2-3; D possibly corresponds to TRBD2 (5 bases). Deletions cut 6 bases from V and 6 bases from J, with 6 bases between. The CDR3 contains 11 residues. CDR1 is KGHDR, CDR2 SFDVKD, per germline. The CDR3 nucleotides are TGTGCCACCAGTTCTAGCGATACGCAGTATTTT. It codes for CATSSSDTQYF.

This clonotype was seen repeatedly, ten times or more. The V call is TRBV7-3, the J call TRBJ2-3; 7 nucleotides line up with TRBD2. V lost 2 bases and J lost 1; bases outside the gene matches: 9. The CDR3 spans 17 residues. Looked up from germline, CDR1 is SGHTA and CDR2 is FQGTGA. The CDR3 loop is CASSLFDRGGRTDTQYF. CDR3 nucleotide sequence: TGTGCCAGCAGCTTATTTGATCGCGGGGGACGCACAGATACGCAGTATTTT.

The sample holds many counts of this clonotype. The rearrangement joins TRBV19 to TRBJ2-2; a possible D gene is TRBD1 (6 bases). Germline CDR1 reads LNHDA; CDR2 reads SQIVND (reference sequence). Trimming stripped 4 bases from V and 0 bases from J, with 15 bases between. The CDR3 contains 17 residues. The CDR3 loop is CASSTSRGQANTGELFF. Here the CDR3 DNA reads TGTGCCAGTAGTACATCAAGGGGACAAGCGAACACCGGGGAGCTGTTTTTT. Filled out from reference TRBV19 and TRBJ2-2, the complete variable domain reads DGGITQSPKYLFRKEGQNVTLSCEQNLNHDAMYWYRQDPGQGLRLIYYSQIVNDFQKGDIAEGYSVSREKKESFPLTVTSAQKNPTAFYLCASSTSRGQANTGELFFGEGSRLTVL.

The rearrangement joins TRBV3-2 to TRBJ2-7; no DNA check was done on the table's D call, TRBD1. TRBV3-2 is annotated as a pseudogene. CDR3 length: 15 residues. The CDR3 bases are TGTGCCAGCAGCCTCGGACACAGGAGCTCCTACGAGCAGTACGTC. This gives the protein CASSLGHRSSYEQYV.

This clonotype occurred once. The chain employs TRBV7-9 and TRBJ2-5; 7 positions agree with TRBD2. This CDR3 spans 14 amino acids. In germline, CDR1 is SEHNR, CDR2 FQNEAQ (reference sequence). V trimming: 6 bases; J trimming: 2 bases; junction bases outside the gene matches: 6. The CDR3 spells CASRFGGGQETQYF. CDR3 DNA sequence: TGTGCCAGCAGATTCGGCGGGGGACAAGAGACCCAGTACTTC. The full variable domain, rest sourced from reference TRBV7-9 and TRBJ2-5, is DTGVSQNPRHKITKRGQNVTFRCDPISEHNRLYWYRQTLGQGPEFLTYFQNEAQLEKSRLLSDRFSAERPKGSFSTLEIQRTEQGDSAMYLCASRFGGGQETQYFGPGTRLLVL.

This clonotype was seen more than once but under ten times. This chain links TRBV7-3 with TRBJ1-1; D may be TRBD1 (5 bases). V gave up 2 bases and J gave up 1 base, with 11 bases separating them. Looked up from germline, CDR1 is SGHTA and CDR2 is FQGTGA. The CDR3 is 15 residues long. The CDR3 is CASSLSAGGNTEAFF. Written as DNA, the CDR3 is TGTGCCAGCAGCTTATCGGCGGGGGGGAACACTGAAGCTTTCTTT.

The sample holds many counts of this clonotype. The chain is built from TRBV5-1 and TRBJ2-5; D remains ambiguous. Trimming removed 7 bases at V and 0 bases at J, with 13 bases between. The V gene's germline CDR1 is SGHRS and CDR2 YFSETQ. The length of the CDR3 is 14 residues. The CDR3 sequence is CASQKGNNQETQYF. In nucleotides, the CDR3 is TGCGCCAGCCAAAAAGGGAACAACCAAGAGACCCAGTACTTC.

This clonotype was seen a handful of times. This rearrangement joins TRBV12-3 or TRBV12-4 to TRBJ2-5, with TRBD2 matching 7 bases. There are 15 residues in the CDR3. Trimming took 1 base from V and 1 from J; bases not matched to a gene: 3. The CDR3 DNA reads as TGTGCCAGCAGTTTAGGAGCGGGGCCCCAAGAGACCCAGTACTTC. This encodes CASSLGAGPQETQYF.

This clonotype was counted between two and nine times. The chain employs TRBV5-1 and TRBJ2-3; TRBD1 might be the D (5 bases). Germline loops: CDR1 SGHRS, CDR2 YFSETQ. Trimming pared 4 bases from V and 4 bases from J, leaving 13 bases between. The CDR3 has 14 amino acids. The DNA of the CDR3 is TGCGCCAGCAGCCCGGCCGGACATCCAGATACGCAGTATTTT. It yields the protein CASSPAGHPDTQYF.

V is TRBV29-1 and J is TRBJ2-3; 9 nucleotides align to TRBD1. The CDR3 extends over 15 amino acids. CDR1 SQVTM and CDR2 ANQGSEA come from the germline V gene. J gave up 2 bases and V 6 bases, and 9 bases lay outside the gene matches. The DNA of the CDR3 is TGCAGCGTCGAAACCGGGACAGGGAACACAGATACGCAGTATTTT. Translated, it gives CSVETGTGNTDTQYF.

This rearrangement joins TRBV2 to TRBJ2-2; the D gene is possibly TRBD1 (7 bases). The CDR3 covers 15 residues. V lost 10 bases, J lost 11 bases, and 26 bases lay in between. Germline V gives CDR1 SNHLY, CDR2 FYNNEI. CDR3: CAIVDRDRGAGELFF. The CDR3 nucleotides read TGTGCCATCGTTGACAGGGACCGCGGGGCTGGAGAGCTGTTTTTT.

This clonotype occurred many times. V is TRBV4-3 and J is TRBJ2-5; D uncertain. The CDR3 runs 15 residues. Germline lookup yields CDR1 LGHNA and CDR2 YSLEER. V gave up 0 bases and J gave up 1 base, with 9 bases separating them. CDR3: CASSQDWQRQETQYF. For the CDR3, the DNA is TGCGCCAGCAGCCAAGACTGGCAGCGCCAAGAGACCCAGTACTTC.